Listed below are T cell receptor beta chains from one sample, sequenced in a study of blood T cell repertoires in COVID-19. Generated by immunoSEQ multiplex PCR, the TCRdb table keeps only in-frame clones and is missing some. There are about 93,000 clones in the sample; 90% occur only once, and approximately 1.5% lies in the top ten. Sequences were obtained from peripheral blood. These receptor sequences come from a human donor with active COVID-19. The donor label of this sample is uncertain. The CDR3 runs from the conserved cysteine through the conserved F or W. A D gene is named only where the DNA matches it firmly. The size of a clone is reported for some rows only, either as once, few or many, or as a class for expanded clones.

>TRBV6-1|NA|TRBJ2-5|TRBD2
TGTGCCAGCAGTGAGTTCACGGCTAGCGGGTTCCAAGAGACCCAGTACTTC
CASSEFTASGFQETQYF
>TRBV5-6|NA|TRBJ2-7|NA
TGTGCCAGCAGCTTGGCGGCAGGGTGGTACGAGCAGTACTTC
CASSLAAGWYEQYF
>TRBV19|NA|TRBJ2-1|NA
TGTGCCAGTAGTCATGGGACTCGCATAAGTGGCAGGGGGGCTTTTACCTCCTACAATGAGCAGTTCTTC
CASSHGTRISGRGAFTSYNEQFF
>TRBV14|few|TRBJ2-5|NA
TGTGCCAGCAGCCAAGATCTCCACAGGGAGGGGGAGACCCAGTACTTC
CASSQDLHREGETQYF
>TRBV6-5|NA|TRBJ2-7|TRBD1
TGTGCCAGCGGAAAGGACAGGGGCCCCTACGAGCAGTACTTC
CASGKDRGPYEQYF
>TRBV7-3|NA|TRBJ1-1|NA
TGTGCCAGCAGCGTCCAGGGTGGTGAAGCTTTCTTT
CASSVQGGEAFF
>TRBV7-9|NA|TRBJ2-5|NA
TGTGCCAGCAGCTTAGTTGGGACAACTAAAGAGACCCAGTACTTC
CASSLVGTTKETQYF
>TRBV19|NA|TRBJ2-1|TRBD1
TGTGCCAGTAGTATTAGTCAGGGGGCGCTTGACAATGAGCAGTTCTTC
CASSISQGALDNEQFF
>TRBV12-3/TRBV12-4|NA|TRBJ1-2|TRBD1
TGTGCCAGCAGCTCAACAGGGGTCGGAGGCTACACCTTC
CASSSTGVGGYTF
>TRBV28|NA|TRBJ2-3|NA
TGTGCCAGCAGTTCGACAGCTAGCACAGATACGCAGTATTTT
CASSSTASTDTQYF
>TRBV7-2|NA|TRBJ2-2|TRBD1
TGTGCCAGCAGCTCAAGACAGGGGTTTACCGGGGAGCTGTTTTTT
CASSSRQGFTGELFF
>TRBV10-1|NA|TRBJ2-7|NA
TGCGCCAGCAGTGAGTCCTACAGCTACGAGCAGTACTTC
CASSESYSYEQYF
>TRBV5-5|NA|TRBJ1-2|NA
TGTGCCAGCAGCCTAAGACAGGAGGCTTATGGCTACACCTTC
CASSLRQEAYGYTF
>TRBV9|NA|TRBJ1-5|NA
TGTGCCAGCAGCCCCGGACAGAATAGCAATCAGCCCCAGCATTTT
CASSPGQNSNQPQHF
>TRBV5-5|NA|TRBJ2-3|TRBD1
TGTGCCAGCAGCATTACAGGGGATTCTACAGATACGCAGTATTTT
CASSITGDSTDTQYF
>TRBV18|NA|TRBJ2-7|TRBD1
TGTGCCAGCTCACTCCCGGGACAGGTGGGCTACGAGCAGTACTTC
CASSLPGQVGYEQYF
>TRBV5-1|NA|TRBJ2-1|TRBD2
TGCGCCAGCAGCCCTCGCGGGGGTGGGTACAATGAGCAGTTCTTC
CASSPRGGGYNEQFF
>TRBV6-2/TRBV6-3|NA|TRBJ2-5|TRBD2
TGTGCCAGCAGTTATGCCTTGGAGCGGGGGGACCAAGAGACCCAGTACTTC
CASSYALERGDQETQYF
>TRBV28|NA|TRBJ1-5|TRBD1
TGTGCCAGCAGTCCCTCGCTTGGGACAGGAGGAGATCAGCCCCAGCATTTT
CASSPSLGTGGDQPQHF
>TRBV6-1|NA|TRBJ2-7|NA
TGTGCCAGCAGTGGAAATAACTTCAATATCGGCGGCTCCTACGAGCAGTACTTC
CASSGNNFNIGGSYEQYF
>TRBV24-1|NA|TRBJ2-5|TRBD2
TGTGCCACCAGCGCCCATCGAGCGGGGGCGGAGACCCAGTACTTC
CATSAHRAGAETQYF
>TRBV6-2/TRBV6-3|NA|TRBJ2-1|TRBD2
TGTGCCAGCAGTTTACTAGCGGGGGGAATTTGGGAGCAGTTCTTC
CASSLLAGGIWEQFF
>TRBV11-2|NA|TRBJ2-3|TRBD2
TGTGCCAGCAGCCTTGGACTAGCGGGGGGCCCAGATACGCAGTATTTT
CASSLGLAGGPDTQYF
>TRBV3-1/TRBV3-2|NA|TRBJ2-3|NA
TGTGCCAGCAGCCCCACGGGGGATGAAGATACGCAGTATTTT
CASSPTGDEDTQYF
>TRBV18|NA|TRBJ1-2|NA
TGTGCCAGCTCACCACAGTTAGACAGAGCCTCCGAACATGGCTACACCTTC
CASSPQLDRASEHGYTF
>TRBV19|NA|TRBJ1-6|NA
TGTGCCAGTAGTCAGGAGGCCTATAATTCACCCCTCCACTTT
CASSQEAYNSPLHF